This T cell receptor beta chain was captured in a study of blood T cell repertoires in COVID-19 (TCRdb year 2020). Notes on the research overall: Samples covering the acute and convalescent phases of COVID-19 were provided by collaborators in the United States, Italy and Spain. Subjects who had been exposed to COVID-19, were actively infected with it, or had recovered from it provided the deeply sampled blood TCRbeta repertoires that made up the dataset. The repertoires were released in a freely available public database meant as a resource for research on the immune response to SARS-CoV-2. The samples were drawn from two sources: the first 160 participants of the ongoing ImmuneRACE study, and over 950 subjects contributed by 6 global collaborators. The sample metadata nearly always contained a de-identified subject ID, COVID-19 status, age in years and sex. The material from the prospective study consisted of cDNA or gDNA derived from T cells, B-cell-depleted T cells, or PBMCs. Where available, HLA class I and class II types were obtained from metadata supplied by the sample provider rather than from assay-based typing. Paper-wide results and their limitations: The quantity of clinical and demographic metadata differed by source and by participant and was supplied without curation.

Of note for this clone: Its antigen is currently not known. Nothing much larger sits one base from this clone, and base qualities are not available.

Enrolling through a virtual design, the prospective study's participants ranged in age from about 18 to 89 years and lived across 20 to 30 United States geographic areas. In the prospective study, participants were assigned to cohorts based on the clinical history participants reported in a screening survey and a study questionnaire. Exposed participants had been in contact, within 2 weeks of entering the study, with a person who had a PCR-confirmed or clinician-diagnosed case of COVID-19. In the prospective study, mobile phlebotomists collected whole blood, serum and a nasopharyngeal or oropharyngeal swab from each participant. Additional blood draws and questionnaires over an approximately 2-month period could optionally be provided by prospective study participants. Blood samples from the prospective study were shipped frozen or at room temperature prior to DNA extraction. TCRbeta CDR3 regions were amplified from genomic DNA using the immunoSEQ Assay, a bias-controlled multiplex PCR. Per the authors' processing: The number of nucleated cells in each sample was estimated from the amplification of reference gene primers within the assay. To quantify the absolute abundance of each unique TCRbeta CDR3 rearrangement, sequence reads were collapsed and filtered. For each sample, productive Simpson clonality was calculated as the square root of Simpson's diversity index over productive rearrangements. In TCRdb, the immuneACCESS table is reduced to in-frame sequences with V and J assigned. These tables do not hold every clone; where another copy was compared, an unresolved V gene accounts for under half, and the others remain unexplained. Clone size and V and J calls were adopted from that table, with D and trimming inferred from the DNA. The table for this sample lists roughly 430,000 clones; roughly 90% of them were counted only once. Less than 1.5% of the sample is held by the ten biggest clonotypes.

From its cysteine to its phenylalanine, the CDR3 spans 15 amino acids. Of all the DNA, just the CDR3 is kept, 45 bases in frame from base 1. In this chain, TRBV21-1 is recombined with TRBJ1-1; the table's D call of TRBD1 was not tested on the DNA. TRBV21-1 is recorded as a pseudogene. Sequencing was carried out using PBMCs or T cells enriched from blood (not recorded which). The receptor was derived from a woman between 18 and 30 years old who had been exposed to COVID-19. DNA sequence: TGTGCCAGCAGCAAACATGAGGGGACAGTCACTGAAGCTTTCTTT. It specifies CASSKHEGTVTEAFF.